Listed below are T cell receptor beta chains from one sample, sequenced in a study of blood T cell repertoires in COVID-19. The data were produced by immunoSEQ multiplex PCR, yet TCRdb's version contains in-frame clones alone and is incomplete. The table records roughly 300,000 clones, more than 75% of them present only once. Sequenced sample: PBMCs or T cells enriched from blood (not recorded which). These TCRs come from a woman in her thirties who had recovered from COVID-19. Each CDR3 is given with its conserved first and last residue. D genes are given only for firm matches. The listing skips clone size in some rows; elsewhere it reads once, few, many or a size class.

TRBJ1-1 | NA | TRBV19 | NA | CASSIEGVSTEAFF | TGTGCCAGTAGTATAGAAGGGGTGAGCACTGAAGCTTTCTTT
TRBJ1-1 | NA | TRBV6-5 | TRBD1 | CASSRDSGSTEAFF | TGTGCCAGCAGCAGGGACAGCGGCAGCACTGAAGCTTTCTTT
TRBJ1-1 | NA | TRBV12-5 | NA | CASGITGIRDTEAFF | TGTGCTAGTGGTATAACAGGAATTCGGGACACTGAAGCTTTCTTT
TRBJ2-5 | NA | TRBV6-2/TRBV6-3 | TRBD1 | CASSYRAGGAETQYF | TGTGCCAGCAGTTACCGGGCAGGGGGTGCAGAGACCCAGTACTTC
TRBJ2-5 | NA | TRBV27 | TRBD2 | CASNIAGGLGQTQYF | TGTGCCAGCAATATAGCGGGGGGGCTGGGCCAGACCCAGTACTTC
TRBJ1-3 | NA | TRBV28 | NA | CATRTTRNTIYF | TGTGCCACCCGGACTACGAGAAACACCATATATTTT
TRBJ2-3 | NA | TRBV5-3 | TRBD2 | CARSPTSGGAKDTQYF | TGTGCCAGAAGCCCCACTAGCGGGGGGGCCAAAGATACGCAGTATTTT
TRBJ2-2 | NA | TRBV7-9 | NA | CASSFERQTWELFF | TGTGCCAGCAGCTTCGAAAGACAGACCTGGGAGCTGTTTTTT
TRBJ2-7 | NA | TRBV15 | NA | CATSRLGGYEQYF | TGTGCCACCAGCAGATTGGGGGGCTACGAGCAGTACTTC
TRBJ1-2 | once | TRBV5-1 | TRBD1 | CASSQGQGGGYTF | TGCGCCAGCAGCCAGGGACAGGGTGGTGGCTACACCTTC
TRBJ1-1 | few | TRBV25-1 | NA | CASSEVGTNTEAFF | TGTGCCAGCAGTGAAGTCGGTACTAACACTGAAGCTTTCTTT
TRBJ1-2 | NA | TRBV6-5 | NA | CASSPGDYGYTF | TGTGCCAGCAGTCCAGGGGACTATGGCTACACCTTC
TRBJ2-6 | NA | TRBV4-3 | NA | CASSQDNSGANVLTF | TGCGCCAGCAGCCAAGATAACTCTGGGGCCAACGTCCTGACTTTC
TRBJ1-1 | NA | TRBV20-1 | NA | CSASPTRGGTEAFF | TGCAGTGCTAGTCCAACACGTGGGGGGACTGAAGCTTTCTTT
TRBJ1-1 | NA | TRBV27 | TRBD1 | CASSSPSRDSLDF | TGTGCCAGCAGTTCCCCCTCCAGGGACAGTTTAGATTTT
TRBJ1-2 | NA | TRBV30 | NA | CAWSVGGAGNYGYTF | TGTGCCTGGAGTGTCGGAGGGGCTGGGAACTATGGCTACACCTTC
TRBJ1-3 | NA | TRBV4-3 | TRBD1 | CASSLLLTGTGVEGWNTIYF | TGCGCCAGCAGCCTTCTTCTAACCGGGACAGGGGTCGAGGGCTGGAACACCATATATTTT
TRBJ2-3 | NA | TRBV2 | TRBD2 | CASSPRLAGARTDTQYF | TGTGCCAGCAGCCCTAGACTAGCGGGGGCCCGCACAGATACGCAGTATTTT
TRBJ2-3 | NA | TRBV4-1 | TRBD1 | CASSQTGQGISTDTQYF | TGCGCCAGCAGCCAAACAGGACAGGGGATAAGCACAGATACGCAGTATTTT
TRBJ2-1 | NA | TRBV11-2 | NA | CASSLVAGAYNEQFF | TGTGCCAGCAGCTTAGTGGCAGGGGCATACAATGAGCAGTTCTTC
TRBJ1-1 | NA | TRBV4-1 | NA | CASSQGWQGRAEAFF | TGCGCCAGCAGCCAAGGGTGGCAGGGGAGGGCTGAAGCTTTCTTT
TRBJ2-3 | NA | TRBV11-3 | NA | CASSLLTGSAPDTQYF | TGTGCCAGCAGCTTATTGACGGGGTCGGCCCCAGATACGCAGTATTTT
TRBJ2-1 | NA | TRBV3-1/TRBV3-2 | NA | CASSQTPIRHEQFF | TGTGCCAGCAGCCAAACCCCTATTCGCCATGAGCAGTTCTTC
TRBJ1-4 | NA | TRBV6-2/TRBV6-3 | NA | CASSNTGFAANEKLFF | TGTGCCAGCAGCAACACAGGGTTCGCGGCTAATGAAAAACTGTTTTTT
TRBJ2-5 | NA | TRBV19 | NA | CASSTRAQETQYF | TGTGCCAGTAGTACCAGGGCCCAAGAGACCCAGTACTTC
TRBJ2-7 | NA | TRBV6-6 | NA | CASSYRRSPEQYF | TGTGCCAGCAGTTACCGGCGTAGCCCCGAGCAGTACTTC
TRBJ2-1 | NA | TRBV4-1 | TRBD2 | CASSHPGLAKSNEQFF | TGCGCCAGCAGCCATCCCGGACTAGCGAAATCCAATGAGCAGTTCTTC
TRBJ2-2 | NA | TRBV6-2/TRBV6-3 | NA | CASSRGAGPSGELFF | TGTGCCAGCAGTCGGGGGGCTGGCCCGTCCGGGGAGCTGTTTTTT
TRBJ2-7 | NA | TRBV19 | NA | CASSRGHQGYEQYF | TGTGCCAGTAGTAGAGGACACCAAGGGTACGAGCAGTACTTC
TRBJ2-7 | NA | TRBV18 | TRBD1 | CASSPQGARGYEQYF | TGTGCCAGCTCACCACAGGGGGCTAGGGGATACGAGCAGTACTTC
TRBJ1-1 | NA | TRBV29-1 | NA | CSGYSNTEAFF | TGCAGCGGCTATAGTAACACTGAAGCTTTCTTT
TRBJ2-3 | NA | TRBV3-1/TRBV3-2 | TRBD2 | CASSQVSGGNTDTQYF | TGTGCCAGCAGCCAAGTTAGCGGGGGGAACACAGATACGCAGTATTTT
TRBJ1-1 | NA | TRBV2 | NA | CASSEQQGTEAFF | TGTGCCAGCAGTGAACAACAGGGTACTGAAGCTTTCTTT
TRBJ1-2 | NA | TRBV28 | TRBD1 | CASDTAGGGNYGYTF | TGTGCCAGCGACACTGCAGGGGGCGGTAACTATGGCTACACCTTC
TRBJ1-3 | NA | TRBV19 | NA | CATTSTVRNTIYF | TGTGCCACCACTTCGACAGTCCGAAACACCATATATTTT
TRBJ2-3 | NA | TRBV5-6 | TRBD2 | CASSSPGLAGDTDTQYF | TGTGCCAGCAGCTCTCCGGGACTAGCGGGGGACACAGATACGCAGTATTTT
TRBJ1-6 | NA | TRBV28 | NA | CASSTLRDINSPLHF | TGTGCCAGCAGTACCCTCCGGGACATTAATTCACCCCTCCACTTT
TRBJ1-3 | NA | TRBV5-1 | NA | CASSPGDPGNTIYF | TGCGCCAGCAGCCCGGGGGACCCTGGAAACACCATATATTTT
TRBJ2-5 | NA | TRBV11-2 | TRBD2 | CASSFGLAGGRRETQYF | TGTGCCAGCAGTTTTGGACTAGCGGGGGGGAGGCGGGAGACCCAGTACTTC
TRBJ2-3 | NA | TRBV24-1 | NA | CATSDQGTGPGTDTQYF | TGTGCCACCAGTGACCAGGGGACGGGGCCGGGCACAGATACGCAGTATTTT
TRBJ1-1 | NA | TRBV30 | TRBD1 | CAWSRTGGYGEAFF | TGTGCCTGGAGCCGGACAGGGGGCTATGGTGAAGCTTTCTTT
TRBJ1-3 | NA | TRBV19 | NA | CASSIDLDSSGNTIYF | TGTGCCAGTAGTATAGATCTGGACAGCTCTGGAAACACCATATATTTT
TRBJ2-3 | NA | TRBV28 | TRBD1 | CASSLSRRTGATDTQYF | TGTGCCAGCAGCCTCAGCCGCCGGACAGGGGCCACAGATACGCAGTATTTT
TRBJ2-1 | NA | TRBV5-4 | NA | CASSLELSYNEQFF | TGTGCCAGCAGCTTGGAACTTTCCTACAATGAGCAGTTCTTC
TRBJ1-3 | NA | TRBV7-9 | TRBD1 | CASSLGQGSGNTIYF | TGTGCCAGCAGCTTGGGACAGGGGTCTGGAAACACCATATATTTT